This T cell receptor (beta chain) was profiled in a study of beta chain features in type 1 diabetes. Study background: No patient-donor differences in age, gender, total cells or subset yield.

Every donor provided one heparinised blood draw, which averaged approximately 100 mL. Cells sorted by CD45RO/CCR7/CD25/CD127/CD95/CD27 comprised CD4+ naive, central memory, regulatory and stem cell-like memory cells. This clone has a handful of counts. CDR1 SGHAT and CDR2 FQNNGV come from the germline V gene. The CDR3 is 14 residues long. V shed 1 base and J 6 bases; nucleotides not matched to a gene: 4. As every portion of the isolated RNA was reverse transcribed, the sequencing read expressed TCRB transcripts. This table comes from immunoSEQ multiplex PCR, and its TCRdb copy is limited to in-frame clones, with some not included. This table holds some 160,000 clones, approximately 9% found once.

The specimen sequenced was central memory CD4+ T cells from blood. The clonotype comes from a woman aged 18-35 years in good health. The chain carries TRBV11-2 and TRBJ2-3, with TRBD2 matching 7 bases. The CDR3 DNA reads TGTGCCAGCAGCTTAGGGACTAGGTGGGATACGCAGTATTTT. Its translation: CASSLGTRWDTQYF.